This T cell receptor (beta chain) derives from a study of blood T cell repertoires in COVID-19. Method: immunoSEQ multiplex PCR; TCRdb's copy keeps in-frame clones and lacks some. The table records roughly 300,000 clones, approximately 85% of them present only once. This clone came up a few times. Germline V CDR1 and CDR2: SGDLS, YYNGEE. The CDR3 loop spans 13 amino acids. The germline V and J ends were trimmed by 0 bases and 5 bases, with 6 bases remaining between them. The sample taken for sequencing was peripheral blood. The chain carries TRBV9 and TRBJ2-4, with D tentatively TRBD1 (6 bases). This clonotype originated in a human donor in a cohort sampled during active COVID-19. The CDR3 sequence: CASSVEGENIQYF. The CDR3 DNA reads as TGTGCCAGCAGCGTAGAGGGGGAAAACATTCAGTACTTC.